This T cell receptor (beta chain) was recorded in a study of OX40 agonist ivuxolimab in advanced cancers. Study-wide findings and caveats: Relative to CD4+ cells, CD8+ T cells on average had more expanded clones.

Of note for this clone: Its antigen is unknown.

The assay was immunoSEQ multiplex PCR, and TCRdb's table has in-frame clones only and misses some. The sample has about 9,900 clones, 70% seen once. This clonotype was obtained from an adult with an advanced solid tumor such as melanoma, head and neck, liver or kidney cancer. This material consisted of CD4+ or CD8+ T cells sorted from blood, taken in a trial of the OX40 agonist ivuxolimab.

CDR3 sequence (DNA): TGTGCCAGCAGTTTGGGGAGAGATACGCAGTATTTT. This sequence encodes CASSLGRDTQYF. The V call is TRBV11-2, the J call TRBJ2-3; the D gene is possibly TRBD2 (5 bases). Trimming stripped 6 bases from V and 5 bases from J, with 9 bases between. Germline loops: CDR1 SGHAT, CDR2 FQNNGV. The CDR3 is 12 residues long.